This T cell receptor beta chain stems from a study of blood T cell repertoires in COVID-19 (dated by TCRdb to about 2020). Notes on the research overall: Samples covering the acute and convalescent phases of COVID-19 were provided by collaborators in the United States, Italy and Spain. The material from the prospective study consisted of cDNA or gDNA derived from T cells, B-cell-depleted T cells, or PBMCs. Deeply sampled blood TCRbeta repertoires from subjects exposed to, actively infected with, or recovered from COVID-19 were included in the dataset. The repertoires were released in a freely available public database intended as a resource for research on the immune response to SARS-CoV-2. The samples were drawn from two sources: the first 160 participants of the ongoing ImmuneRACE study, and approximately 1,300 subjects contributed by 6 global collaborators. A de-identified subject ID, COVID-19 status, age in years and sex were almost always included in the sample metadata. HLA class I and class II types, where available, came from metadata supplied by the sample provider rather than from assay-based typing.

A distance of 15 bases separates the germline ends of V and J, which lose 4 bases and 6 bases respectively. The CDR3 runs 13 residues from the cysteine to the phenylalanine. Only CDR3 DNA is held: 39 bases, read in frame from base 1. CDR1 and CDR2 are drawn from the germline V gene: SQVTM, ANQGSEA. General conclusions and limits of the study: The amount of clinical and demographic metadata varied by source and participant and was provided uncurated.

The immunoSEQ Assay, a bias-controlled multiplex PCR, was used to amplify TCRbeta CDR3 regions from genomic DNA. Per the original workflow: The number of nucleated cells in each sample was estimated by amplification of reference gene primers within the assay. Sequence reads were collapsed and filtered to measure the absolute abundance of every unique TCRbeta CDR3 rearrangement. For each sample, productive Simpson clonality was calculated as the square root of Simpson's diversity index over productive rearrangements. Sourced from immuneACCESS, this table was stored by TCRdb with only in-frame sequences that have V and J called. A share of the clones is absent; for the studies checked, an unresolved V gene accounts for under half, and the remainder has no known explanation. V, J and clone size reflect that table, while D and trimming were determined from the DNA. This sample comprises around 200,000 clones, roughly 89% of them detected only once. 0.55% to 0.8% of the sample belongs to the ten largest clones.

Whole blood was collected in K2EDTA tubes by collaborating institutions according to the institutions' own protocols. For TCRbeta analysis, collaborators shipped samples in one of three forms: frozen whole blood, isolated PBMCs, or DNA extracted from either of those sample types. As for this clone: What this receptor recognizes is not known. One base away there is no much larger clone; base qualities are not given.

The receptor was isolated from a man in his forties or fifties with acute or convalescent COVID-19. Sample: peripheral blood. Here the chain combines TRBV29-1 and TRBJ1-1, with TRBD1 as a weak D call on 6 bases. The DNA sequence follows: TGCAGCGTTGGTCGGACAGCGATTTCTGAAGCTTTCTTT. The encoded protein is CSVGRTAISEAFF.